The 13 T cell receptor beta chains below were found in one sample sequenced in a study of blood T cell repertoires in COVID-19 (dated by TCRdb to about 2020). Receptors were amplified or captured by the immunoSEQ multiplex PCR assay. Entries here come from immuneACCESS through TCRdb and include only in-frame sequences with V and J called. Some clones fail to appear in such tables; in the studies checked, an unresolved V gene covers under half of the shortfall, and the cause of the remainder is unknown. This sample has around 97,000 clones in its table, and roughly 89% of those were observed once. The top ten hold 15% to 20% of the sample. The specimen sequenced was peripheral blood. The receptors originated from a woman older than 75 in a cohort sampled during active COVID-19.

The chain is built from TRBV6-4 and TRBJ2-1; D perhaps matches TRBD2 (7 bases). This CDR3 contains 19 residues. Germline assignment: CDR1 MRHNA and CDR2 SNTAGT. V was cut by 0 bases and J by 1 base, with 19 bases left in between. DNA of the CDR3: TGTGCCAGCAGTGACTCGAAGCATGGGGGGGGCGCGTCCTACAATGAGCAGTTCTTC. This codes for CASSDSKHGGGASYNEQFF.

The chain combines TRBV3-1 (or the pseudogene TRBV3-2) with TRBJ2-6; D is unresolved. Germline V lookup: CDR1 LGHDT, CDR2 YNNKEL (reference sequence). The length of the CDR3 is 17 residues. Trimming left V 0 bases short and J 1 base short, with 10 bases between. CDR3: CASSQDSMRSGANVLTF. Written as DNA, the CDR3 is TGTGCCAGCAGCCAAGATTCAATGCGTTCTGGGGCCAACGTCCTGACTTTC.

The chain joins TRBV7-9 to TRBJ1-2; 9 bases match TRBD1. The V gene's germline CDR1 is SEHNR and CDR2 FQNEAQ (reference sequence). The CDR3 runs to 13 residues. With V trimmed by 7 bases and J by 4 bases, 4 bases remained unmatched. The CDR3 reads CASIPTGGYGYTF. The CDR3 coding sequence is TGTGCCAGCATCCCGACAGGGGGCTATGGCTACACCTTC.

J is TRBJ2-7 and V is TRBV11-2; TRBD2 is a possible D gene (7 bases). From germline, CDR1 is SGHAT and CDR2 FQNNGV. The CDR3 has 14 residues. Trimming left V 8 bases short and J 5 bases short, with 19 bases between. The CDR3 sequence is CASRRGRESNEQYF. The CDR3 DNA follows: TGTGCCAGCCGGCGGGGGCGGGAGAGCAACGAGCAGTACTTC. Based on the CDR3 plus reference TRBV11-2 and TRBJ2-7, the full variable domain is EAGVAQSPRYKIIEKRQSVAFWCNPISGHATLYWYQQILGQGPKLLIQFQNNGVVDDSQLPKDRFSAERLKGVDSTLKIQPAKLEDSAVYLCASRRGRESNEQYFGPGTRLTVT.

The rearrangement joins TRBV10-3 to TRBJ2-7, with TRBD2 identical over 16 bases. Trimming at V came to 3 bases and at J to 4 bases, leaving 9 bases not matched to a gene. Germline CDR1 is ENHRY and CDR2 is SYGVKD. The CDR3 has 18 residues. As DNA, the CDR3 is TGTGCCATCAGTGATACGGGACTAGCGGGAGGGCCGGTATACGAGCAGTACTTC. It codes for CAISDTGLAGGPVYEQYF.

The rearrangement joins TRBV3-1 (or the pseudogene TRBV3-2) to TRBJ1-6, with no clear D. The V end was cut by 0 bases, the J end by 0 bases, with 9 bases between. The germline gives CDR1 LGHDT, CDR2 YNNKEL (reference sequence). The CDR3 spans 17 residues. The CDR3 reads CASSQDLGFSYNSPLHF. The DNA of the CDR3 is TGTGCCAGCAGCCAAGATCTCGGTTTCTCCTATAATTCACCCCTCCACTTT.

The gene calls are TRBV7-3 and TRBJ1-2; 9 bases line up with TRBD1. J lost 8 bases, V lost 2 bases, and 3 bases had no gene match. The CDR3 is made up of 13 amino acids. Looked up from germline, CDR1 is SGHTA and CDR2 is FQGTGA. CDR3 nucleotides: TGTGCCAGCAGCTTAGGGACAGGGAGAGGCTACACCTTC. This codes for CASSLGTGRGYTF.

The V call is TRBV1, the J call TRBJ2-5; the D call TRBD2 from the table was never checked on the DNA. TRBV1 is termed a pseudogene. The CDR3 is made up of 13 amino acids. CDR3 DNA: TGCACCAGCAGCCAAGATCCCCTAGCCACCCAGTACTTC. Translation gives CTSSQDPLATQYF.

The V call is TRBV10-2, the J call TRBJ1-5; 10 bases are shared with TRBD1. Germline CDR1 WSHSY, CDR2 SAAADI. The length of the CDR3 is 14 residues. J gave up 4 bases and V 10 bases, and 7 bases lay outside the gene matches. The CDR3 DNA reads TGCGCCACCCTAAGACAGGGGGCAAATCAGCCCCAGCATTTT. This translates into CATLRQGANQPQHF.

DNA for the CDR3: TGTGCCACCAGCAGCCCCTGGGCGGGGGCCTCCAATGAGCAGTTCTTC. Protein sequence: CATSSPWAGASNEQFF. The chain carries TRBV15 and TRBJ2-1; a possible D gene is TRBD2 (7 bases). Germline V gene sequence: CDR1 LNHNV, CDR2 YYDKDF (reference sequence). V lost 3 bases and J lost 6, with 18 bases in between. The CDR3 is made up of 16 amino acids.

The rearrangement joins TRBV27 to TRBJ1-2, with a tentative D call TRBD1 (6 bases). The CDR3 has 15 amino acids. The V end lost 5 bases, the J end lost 7 bases, and 20 bases lay between the germline ends. Germline V gene data show CDR1 as MNHEY and CDR2 as SMNVEV (reference sequence). In nucleotides, the CDR3 is TGTGCCAGCAGTGCGACAGGAGCACTCCGGGTTGGCTACACCTTC. This sequence encodes CASSATGALRVGYTF.

The J gene is TRBJ1-3, the V gene TRBV5-1; TRBD1 is a possible D gene (5 bases). Germline lookup yields CDR1 SGHRS and CDR2 YFSETQ. Trimming left V 1 base short and J 1 base short, with 9 bases between. This CDR3 region has 15 residues. The DNA for the CDR3 is TGCGCCAGCAGCTTGACCCAGGGTTCTGGAAACACCATATATTTT. Its translation: CASSLTQGSGNTIYF.

The chain joins TRBV19 to TRBJ2-7, with D possibly matching TRBD1 (5 bases). The germline gives CDR1 LNHDA, CDR2 SQIVND (reference sequence). CDR3 size: 14 residues. V lost 5 bases to trimming and J lost 2 bases, with 13 bases between them. CDR3 sequence: CASSGAGPPYEQYF. CDR3 sequence (DNA): TGTGCCAGTAGTGGGGCAGGTCCACCCTACGAGCAGTACTTC. The full variable domain, completed using reference TRBV19 and TRBJ2-7, is DGGITQSPKYLFRKEGQNVTLSCEQNLNHDAMYWYRQDPGQGLRLIYYSQIVNDFQKGDIAEGYSVSREKKESFPLTVTSAQKNPTAFYLCASSGAGPPYEQYFGPGTRLTVT.